These 18 T cell receptor beta chains share one sample of origin, sequenced in a study of blood T cell repertoires in COVID-19. Assay used: immunoSEQ multiplex PCR; TCRdb lists only in-frame clones, some missing. The sample includes about 350,000 clones, over 80% of them seen just once. Sequences were obtained from peripheral blood. The receptor source for this set is a woman in her 50s with COVID-19, enrolled during active disease.

This sequence joins TRBV5-8 and TRBJ1-1, with 8 bases matching TRBD1. The CDR3 consists of 13 residues. Germline trimming cut 4 bases from V and 7 bases from J; bases unmatched to any gene: 6. CDR1 SGHTS and CDR2 YDEGEE come from the germline V gene. CDR3 amino acids: CASSTRQGFEAFF. CDR3 DNA sequence: TGTGCCAGCAGCACCCGACAGGGGTTTGAAGCTTTCTTT. The complete variable domain, with remaining parts taken from reference TRBV5-8 and TRBJ1-1, reads EAGVTQSPTHLIKTRGQQATLRCSPISGHTSVYWYQQALGLGLQFLLWYDEGEERNRGNFPPRFSGRQFPNYSSELNVNALELEDSALYLCASSTRQGFEAFFGQGTRLTVV.

The chain uses TRBV18 and TRBJ2-7, with 9 bases that match TRBD1. Per germline, CDR1 KGHSH and CDR2 LQKENI. V was pared by 6 bases and J by 7 bases, with 7 bases of the junction left unmatched. This CDR3 is built from 13 residues. The CDR3 loop is CASSQGTGYEQYF. The CDR3 bases are TGTGCCAGCTCTCAAGGGACAGGGTATGAGCAGTACTTC.

A single count supports this clone. The V gene is TRBV13, the J gene TRBJ2-7, with TRBD2 identical over 7 bases. Germline CDR1 and CDR2: PRHDT and FYEKMQ (reference sequence). CDR3 size: 14 residues. With 1 base clipped from V and 3 bases from J, the junction kept 3 bases outside the gene matches. For the CDR3, the DNA is TGTGCCAGCAGCTTAGCTAGCGGAGACTACGAGCAGTACTTC. Protein: CASSLASGDYEQYF.

The chain recombines TRBV28 with TRBJ2-7; D is unresolved. The CDR3 contains 13 residues. With 7 bases removed from V and 3 bases from J, the gap between germline ends came to 13 bases. Germline values: CDR1 MDHEN, CDR2 SYDVKM. The CDR3 bases are TGTGCCAGCAACCCCGGCGGCCGCTACGAGCAGTACTTC. Translating it yields CASNPGGRYEQYF.

The chain employs TRBV27 and TRBJ1-3; TRBD1 matches at 12 bases. V gave up 6 bases and J gave up 3 bases; unmatched junction bases: 9. Per germline, CDR1 MNHEY and CDR2 SMNVEV (reference sequence). This CDR3 is built from 17 residues. The CDR3 spells CASRGQGQGARGNTIYF. As DNA, the CDR3 is TGTGCCAGCAGGGGCCAGGGACAGGGGGCGCGTGGAAACACCATATATTTT.

The chain couples TRBV2 to TRBJ1-6, with D perhaps matching TRBD1 (6 bases). V lost 6 bases and J lost 6, with 12 bases in between. The CDR3 has 14 residues. Germline-derived CDR1 and CDR2 are SNHLY and FYNNEI. DNA of the CDR3: TGTGCCAGCAGCGCAATAGGGGGTAATTCACCCCTCCACTTT. Protein product: CASSAIGGNSPLHF.

The chain employs TRBV5-1 and TRBJ2-7; D ambiguous. Germline CDR1 and CDR2: SGHRS and YFSETQ. Trimming took off 2 bases at V and 0 bases at J, with 9 bases between the two ends. There are 14 residues in the CDR3. CDR3 in DNA: TGCGCCAGCAGCTTTGAGTCTCACTCCTACGAGCAGTACTTC. Its protein product is CASSFESHSYEQYF.

This sequence joins TRBV2 and TRBJ2-4, with D unresolved. Germline CDR1 and CDR2: SNHLY and FYNNEI. Between the trimmed V and J ends, which lost 2 bases and 1 base, there was a span of 9 bases. The CDR3 is 15 amino acids. For the CDR3, the DNA is TGTGCCAGCAGTGAATTAACTCCCGCCAAAAACATTCAGTACTTC. The encoded protein is CASSELTPAKNIQYF.

The chain links TRBV4-2 to TRBJ2-1, with TRBD2 matching over 8 bases. Germline CDR1 LGHNA, CDR2 YNFKEQ. Unmatched junction bases numbered 7, after V lost 3 bases and J lost 0 bases. The length of the CDR3 is 17 residues. In DNA form, the CDR3 reads TGTGCCAGCAGCCAGGCTACACTAGCGGTCTCCTACAATGAGCAGTTCTTC. It yields the protein CASSQATLAVSYNEQFF.

With regard to this clone: An end of the junction does not agree with germline; a read error may underlie this. The chain uses TRBV7-2 and TRBJ2-1; D unclear. The CDR3 runs to 15 residues. The germline CDR1 and CDR2 sequences are SGHTA and FQGNSA. The DNA of the CDR3 is TGTGCCAGCAGCTCCGAGTGGGCCTCCAACAATGAGCAGTTCTTC. It specifies CASSSEWASNNEQFF. The whole variable domain, remainder taken from reference TRBV7-2 and TRBJ2-1, is GAGVSQSPSNKVTEKGKDVELRCDPISGHTALYWYRQSLGQGLEFLIYFQGNSAPDKSGLPSDRFSAERTGGSVSTLTIQRTQQEDSAVYLCASSSEWASNNEQFFGPGTRLTVL.

J is TRBJ1-2 and V is TRBV5-1; D possibly corresponds to TRBD1 (6 bases). The CDR3 extends over 13 amino acids. V was trimmed by 4 bases and J by 9 bases, leaving 16 bases between them. Germline V lookup: CDR1 SGHRS, CDR2 YFSETQ. CDR3 in amino acids: CASSPMDRGSYTF. The CDR3 DNA is TGCGCCAGCAGCCCTATGGACAGAGGGAGCTACACCTTC.

This rearrangement joins TRBV11-2 to TRBJ2-1; 10 bases are shared with TRBD2. Germline loops: CDR1 SGHAT, CDR2 FQNNGV. Germline trimming cut 5 bases from V and 6 bases from J; bases unmatched to any gene: 13. This CDR3 is built from 17 residues. The CDR3 sequence is CASSRGPSGSGINEQFF. In nucleotides, the CDR3 is TGTGCCAGCAGCCGCGGGCCTAGCGGGAGCGGCATCAATGAGCAGTTCTTC.

The chain employs TRBV7-2 and TRBJ2-7; unclear D gene. Trimming removed 1 base from V and 4 bases from J, with 8 bases in between. This CDR3 contains 13 residues. The germline gives CDR1 SGHTA, CDR2 FQGNSA. The CDR3 spells CASSLVQNYEQYF. The DNA of the CDR3 is TGTGCCAGCAGCTTAGTGCAGAATTACGAGCAGTACTTC.

This chain links TRBV12-3 or TRBV12-4 with TRBJ2-1; maybe TRBD2 (6 bases). Trimming cost V 6 bases and J 7 bases, with 10 bases left between them. CDR3 size: 12 residues. Here the CDR3 DNA reads TGTGCCAGCAGCCCGGAGGGGAATGAGCAGTTCTTC. Encoded protein: CASSPEGNEQFF.

The V and J genes are TRBV6-4 and TRBJ1-2; 9 bases line up with TRBD1. There are 14 residues in the CDR3. V lost 6 bases to trimming and J lost 8 bases; unmatched junction nucleotides: 10. Looked up from germline, CDR1 is MRHNA and CDR2 is SNTAGT. The CDR3 protein is CASSQARQGGGYTF. The CDR3 coding sequence is TGTGCCAGCAGCCAAGCTCGACAGGGGGGCGGCTACACCTTC.

The V and J genes are TRBV6-6 and TRBJ2-2; 8 bases are shared with TRBD2. Per the germline V gene, CDR1 is MNHNY and CDR2 is SVGAGI (reference sequence). The CDR3 covers 15 residues. The junction had 4 bases not matched to a gene; V was cut back by 2 bases and J by 5 bases. The CDR3 loop reads CASSYQPGGTGELFF. CDR3 DNA sequence: TGTGCCAGCAGTTACCAGCCGGGAGGGACCGGGGAGCTGTTTTTT.

J is TRBJ2-1 and V is TRBV11-3; tentative D call: TRBD1 (5 bases). The CDR3 length is 17 residues. Trimming removed 3 bases from V and 7 bases from J, with 22 bases in between. Germline CDR1 is SGHNT and CDR2 is YENEEA. CDR3 sequence: CASSLTMRQLKPNEQFF. CDR3 in DNA: TGTGCCAGCAGCTTGACGATGAGACAGCTAAAACCTAATGAGCAGTTCTTC.

DNA for the CDR3: TGTGCCAGCAGCTTCAAGCGGGAGGTCTCGCAGTATTTT. Its translation: CASSFKREVSQYF. V gene TRBV11-2 combines with J gene TRBJ2-3, with 9 bases lining up with TRBD2. CDR1 is SGHAT, CDR2 FQNNGV, per germline. The CDR3 length is 13 residues. V shed 3 bases and J 10 bases; nucleotides not matched to a gene: 5.